The entry below describes one TCR beta chain. Each CDR3 protein is one row after TCRdb ran MiXCR on the 5' RACE reads. The sample holds over 500,000 distinct CDR3 sequences, around 20% seen once. The length of the CDR3 is 12 residues. The V end lost 2 bases, the J end lost 6 bases, and 8 bases lay between the germline ends. Germline CDR1 SGDLS, CDR2 YYNGEE. The entry originates in a study of identical twins. Another study also made use of these data, one on T cells expressing NK-cell markers.

The chain carries TRBV9 and TRBJ1-2; D is ambiguous. This TCR came from a woman between 18 and 29 years old in good health. The sample consisted of CD4+ T cells sorted from blood. This CDR3 reads CASSVPGHGYTF. DNA of the CDR3: TGTGCCAGCAGCGTCCCCGGACATGGCTACACCTTC.